Following are 14 T cell receptor beta chains from one sample sequenced in a study of early T cells in non-severe SARS-CoV-2 infection. One entry per CDR3 protein results from TCRdb running MiXCR on the 5' RACE reads. In the table there are roughly 62,000 distinct CDR3 sequences, more than 7.5% of which are singletons. The sequenced sample was whole blood. These receptors originate from an adult who was a healthcare worker with PCR-confirmed SARS-CoV-2 infection or an uninfected control (not recorded which).

V is TRBV30 and J is TRBJ2-3; D unresolved. V lost 2 bases to trimming and J lost 0 bases, with 9 bases between them. Germline V gene lookup returns CDR1 GTSNPN and CDR2 SVGIG (reference sequence). The CDR3 contains 14 residues. Written as DNA, the CDR3 is TGTGCCTGGAGTAGTGAACCTAGCACAGATACGCAGTATTTT. It specifies CAWSSEPSTDTQYF.

This clonotype occurred many times. This rearrangement joins TRBV10-1 to TRBJ2-7; TRBD2 matches at 10 bases. CDR1 is WNHNN, CDR2 SYGVQD, per germline (reference sequence). The CDR3 sequence is 15 residues long. The trim removed 5 bases at V and 4 bases at J, leaving 8 bases unmatched. The CDR3 spells CASSSLAGEKYEQYF. For the CDR3, the DNA is TGCGCCAGCAGTTCCCTAGCGGGAGAGAAATACGAGCAGTACTTC.

At least ten counts were recorded for this clonotype. This rearrangement joins TRBV6-1 to TRBJ2-1; possible D gene TRBD1, 5 bases. The CDR3 has 11 residues. Trimming shortened V by 8 bases and J by 5 bases, and 7 bases separated the two germline ends. Germline CDR1 reads MNHNS; CDR2 reads SASEGT. The CDR3 bases are TGTGCCAGCGCAGGGCACAATGAGCAGTTCTTC. Its translation: CASAGHNEQFF.

The V call is TRBV6-2 or TRBV6-3, the J call TRBJ2-5; TRBD2 matches 8 bases. Trimming removed 6 bases from V and 5 bases from J; junction bases left unmatched: 5. The CDR3 is 13 amino acids. Per the germline V gene, CDR1 is MNHEY and CDR2 is SVGEGT. In DNA, the CDR3 is TGTGCCAGCAGACTTAGCGGGATGGAGACCCAGTACTTC. It codes for CASRLSGMETQYF.

This clonotype has ten or more counts. V and J are TRBV7-3 and TRBJ2-5, with 9 bases fitting TRBD2. V shed 4 bases and J 5 bases; nucleotides not matched to a gene: 5. The CDR3 consists of 14 residues. The germline V gene encodes CDR1 SGHTA and CDR2 FQGTGA. This CDR3 reads CASSSAGGSETQYF. CDR3 nucleotide sequence: TGTGCCAGCAGCTCAGCGGGAGGATCGGAGACCCAGTACTTC.

The V call is TRBV28, the J call TRBJ1-1, with D possibly matching TRBD1 (6 bases). Germline CDR1 is MDHEN and CDR2 is SYDVKM. Trimming stripped 7 bases from V and 2 bases from J, with 11 bases between. CDR3 length: 13 amino acids. The CDR3 is CASIGTKNTEAFF. The CDR3 bases are TGTGCCAGCATTGGGACAAAAAACACTGAAGCTTTCTTT.

This clonotype was counted at least ten times. The chain links TRBV7-3 to TRBJ1-6; D is ambiguous. The CDR3 contains 14 residues. Trimming took 4 bases from V and 4 from J, leaving 8 bases between them. Germline-derived CDR1 and CDR2 are SGHTA and FQGTGA. The CDR3 here is CASSSAAYNSPLHF. The CDR3 bases are TGTGCCAGCAGCTCCGCCGCTTATAATTCACCCCTCCACTTT.

This clonotype was seen a single time. The chain links TRBV27 to TRBJ2-3, with 8 bases aligning to TRBD1. The CDR3 length is 17 residues. Per the germline V gene, CDR1 is MNHEY and CDR2 is SMNVEV (reference sequence). J gave up 0 bases and V 4 bases, and 9 bases lay outside the gene matches. The CDR3 DNA is TGTGCCAGCAGTTCAGACAGGGGTGGGATTAGCACAGATACGCAGTATTTT. Its protein is CASSSDRGGISTDTQYF.

This clonotype has more than one count but fewer than ten. CDR3 DNA: TGTGCCAGCAGTCATGCAGACGGTGGAAGGACTGAAGCTTTCTTT. Translated: CASSHADGGRTEAFF. This rearrangement joins TRBV11-2 to TRBJ1-1; D not resolved. From germline, CDR1 is SGHAT and CDR2 FQNNGV. This CDR3 spans 15 amino acids. V was clipped by 6 bases and J by 5 bases, with 19 bases between them.

Ten or more counts support this clonotype. The gene calls are TRBV6-6 and TRBJ2-3, with 14 bases that match TRBD2. CDR3 size: 16 residues. Germline loops: CDR1 MNHNY, CDR2 SVGAGI (reference sequence). J lost 5 bases, V lost 4 bases, and 5 bases had no gene match. The CDR3 bases are TGTGCCAGCAGTTCCTACGGGACTAGCGGGAGAGATACGCAGTATTTT. As protein: CASSSYGTSGRDTQYF.

The chain carries TRBV6-6 and TRBJ2-4, with D possibly being TRBD2 (6 bases). The CDR3 covers 12 residues. Germline CDR1 MNHNY, CDR2 SVGAGI (reference sequence). V lost 7 bases, J lost 9 bases, and 13 bases lay in between. The CDR3 DNA sequence: TGTGCCAGCACAGGAGGGTTATCCATTCAGTACTTC. It encodes CASTGGLSIQYF.

This clonotype has at least ten counts. This chain links TRBV2 with TRBJ2-4; D is undetermined. The CDR3 consists of 12 residues. Germline CDR1 is SNHLY and CDR2 is FYNNEI. V lost 6 bases to trimming and J lost 11 bases, with 14 bases between them. The CDR3 is CASSRRFDLQYF. CDR3 nucleotide sequence: TGTGCCAGCAGCCGACGGTTCGATCTTCAGTACTTC.

There are many counts of this clonotype. This chain links TRBV7-2 with TRBJ1-4; unclear D gene. CDR3 length equals 14 residues. Between the trimmed V and J ends, which lost 5 bases and 0 bases, there was a span of 7 bases. From germline, CDR1 is SGHTA and CDR2 FQGNSA. In DNA form, the CDR3 reads TGTGCCAGCAGCCCCCCGGCAACTAATGAAAAACTGTTTTTT. Translating gives CASSPPATNEKLFF.

The CDR3 loop is CASSPEASGYYEQYF. The CDR3 DNA reads TGTGCCAGCAGCCCTGAGGCTAGCGGTTACTACGAGCAGTACTTC. The genes are TRBV5-4 and TRBJ2-7, with 7 bases lining up with TRBD2. Germline V gene lookup returns CDR1 SGHNT and CDR2 YYREEE (reference sequence). Losses at the gene ends were 4 bases for V and 3 bases for J; bases not matched to a gene: 10. The CDR3 covers 15 residues.